This T cell receptor (beta chain) was captured by sequencing in a study of OX40 agonist ivuxolimab in advanced cancers. Findings and limits, study-wide: Nonresponders included some who also had low normalized T-cell clonal expansion.

As to this clone: Antigen: not known.

The length of the CDR3 is 17 residues. Looked up from germline, CDR1 is SNHLY and CDR2 is FYNNEI. V trimming: 3 bases; J trimming: 4 bases; junction bases outside the gene matches: 11. Assay: immunoSEQ multiplex PCR; the TCRdb copy retains only in-frame clones and omits some. The sample records tens of thousands of clones, 92% being singletons. The receptor's source is an adult with an advanced solid tumor such as melanoma, head and neck, liver or kidney cancer. Sequenced here: CD4+ or CD8+ T cells sorted from blood, sampled in a trial of the OX40 agonist ivuxolimab. The chain carries TRBV2 and TRBJ2-7; 11 bases align to TRBD2. CDR3 sequence reads: CASSEGGSTSGSYEQYF. The DNA of the CDR3 is TGTGCCAGCAGTGAGGGGGGCTCTACTAGCGGGAGTTACGAGCAGTACTTC. The full variable domain, completed using reference TRBV2 and TRBJ2-7, is EPEVTQTPSHQVTQMGQEVILRCVPISNHLYFYWYRQILGQKVEFLVSFYNNEISEKSEIFDDQFSVERPDGSNFTLKIRSTKLEDSAMYFCASSEGGSTSGSYEQYFGPGTRLTVT.